This is a list of T cell receptor beta chains from one sample in a study of circulating and synovial CD4+ cells in juvenile arthritis. Only in-frame clones appear in the TCRdb table, and some are missing; sequencing was by immunoSEQ multiplex PCR. Altogether fewer than 35,000 clones are present, less than 97% being singletons, with the ten largest covering around 0.17%. The sequenced sample consisted of CD4+ T cells from blood. The receptors shown here come from a human donor with juvenile idiopathic arthritis. Both conserved end residues are part of each CDR3. D genes are given only for firm matches. Clone size is not always given. Where it is, it says once, few, many or a class for expanded clones.

j_call: TRBJ2-7; d_call: .; clone_size: .; v_call: TRBV5-5; cdr3_nt: TGTGCCAGCAGCCGGTCCGGGGGGCCGAATTTGTACGAGCAGTACTTC; cdr3_aa: CASSRSGGPNLYEQYF
j_call: TRBJ1-2; d_call: TRBD1; clone_size: .; v_call: TRBV18; cdr3_nt: TGTGCCAGCTCACCAGAGCTTCCGGGACAGGGGACCGGGGGCTACACCTTC; cdr3_aa: CASSPELPGQGTGGYTF
j_call: TRBJ1-2; d_call: TRBD1; clone_size: .; v_call: TRBV5-1; cdr3_nt: TGCGCCAGCAGCCTCCCGACAGGGGAGCGAGAAGGCTACACCTTC; cdr3_aa: CASSLPTGEREGYTF
j_call: TRBJ2-5; d_call: TRBD1; clone_size: .; v_call: TRBV27; cdr3_nt: TGTGCCAGCAGGCGGGGGGACAGGGGGCTGGCTCGGGAGACCCAGTACTTC; cdr3_aa: CASRRGDRGLARETQYF
j_call: TRBJ1-2; d_call: .; clone_size: .; v_call: TRBV18; cdr3_nt: TGTGCCAGCTCACCAGAGTTCGGATCAGGCTATGGCTACACCTTC; cdr3_aa: CASSPEFGSGYGYTF
j_call: TRBJ2-7; d_call: TRBD1; clone_size: once; v_call: TRBV10-2; cdr3_nt: TGCGCCAGCAGTGTTCGCCAGGGGGTATCCTACGAGCAGTACTTC; cdr3_aa: CASSVRQGVSYEQYF
j_call: TRBJ1-4; d_call: .; clone_size: .; v_call: TRBV4-1; cdr3_nt: TGCGCCAGCAGCCCGGAGTGGATACTTGCAACTAATGAAAAACTGTTTTTT; cdr3_aa: CASSPEWILATNEKLFF
j_call: TRBJ2-7; d_call: TRBD1; clone_size: .; v_call: TRBV30; cdr3_nt: TGTGCCGGGGACAGGGTCTCCTACGAGCAGTACTTC; cdr3_aa: CAGDRVSYEQYF
j_call: TRBJ2-3; d_call: .; clone_size: .; v_call: TRBV23-1; cdr3_nt: TGCGCCAGCAGTCCTCTGACAGATTGCACAGATACGCAGTATTTT; cdr3_aa: CASSPLTDCTDTQYF
j_call: TRBJ1-2; d_call: TRBD1; clone_size: .; v_call: TRBV9; cdr3_nt: TGTGCCAGCAGCGGTTTCGGGACAGTGGATGGCTACACCTTC; cdr3_aa: CASSGFGTVDGYTF
j_call: TRBJ2-3; d_call: TRBD2; clone_size: .; v_call: TRBV4-2; cdr3_nt: TGTGCCAGCAGCCAAGATCAGGGGACTAGGGGTGGATCTAGCACAGATACGCAGTATTTT; cdr3_aa: CASSQDQGTRGGSSTDTQYF